Sequencing of this T cell receptor beta chain was carried out in a study of shared clonotypes between healthy human individuals. Broader study findings: Clonotypes shared by all four donors outscored non-shared clonotypes in generation probability.

Trimming took 7 bases from V and 5 from J; bases not matched to a gene: 7. The germline V gene has CDR1 SNHLY and CDR2 FYNNEI. The CDR3 extends over 16 amino acids. The donor cohort consisted entirely of Caucasian adults residing in Nashville, Tennessee. It was into CD45RA+ naive and CD45RA-negative memory subsets that the CD4+ cells were split. As regards this clone: What it recognizes is unknown.

DNA at 150 to 200 ng, about 30,000 T cell genomes, went into sorted-subset replicate PCRs. Libraries were prepared by immunoSEQ multiplex PCR; TCRdb keeps only in-frame clonotypes and omits some of them. Of some 660,000 clones listed, around 73% are singletons. This TCR was recovered from a young woman in good health. This chain links TRBV2 with TRBJ2-5; 16 bases match TRBD2. Source material: memory CD4+ T cells sorted from blood. Subset given: CD45RA-negative fraction. The CDR3 region is CASKGLAGGLGETQYF. CDR3 coding DNA: TGTGCCAGCAAGGGACTAGCGGGAGGGCTCGGGGAGACCCAGTACTTC.